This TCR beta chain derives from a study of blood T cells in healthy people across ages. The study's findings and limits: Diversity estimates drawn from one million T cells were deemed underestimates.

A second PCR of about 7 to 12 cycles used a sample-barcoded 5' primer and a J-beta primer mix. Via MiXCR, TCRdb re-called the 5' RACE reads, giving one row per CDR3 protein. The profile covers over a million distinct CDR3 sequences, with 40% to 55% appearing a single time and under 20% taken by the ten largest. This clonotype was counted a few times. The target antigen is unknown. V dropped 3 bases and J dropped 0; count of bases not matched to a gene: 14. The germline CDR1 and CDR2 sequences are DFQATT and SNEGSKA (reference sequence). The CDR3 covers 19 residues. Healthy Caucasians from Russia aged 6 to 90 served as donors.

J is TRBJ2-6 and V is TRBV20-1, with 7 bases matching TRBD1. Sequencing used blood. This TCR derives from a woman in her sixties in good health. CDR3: CSASLSGTDYRSGANVLTF. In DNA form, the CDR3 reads TGCAGTGCTAGCCTCTCCGGGACAGACTATCGCTCTGGGGCCAACGTCCTGACTTTC.